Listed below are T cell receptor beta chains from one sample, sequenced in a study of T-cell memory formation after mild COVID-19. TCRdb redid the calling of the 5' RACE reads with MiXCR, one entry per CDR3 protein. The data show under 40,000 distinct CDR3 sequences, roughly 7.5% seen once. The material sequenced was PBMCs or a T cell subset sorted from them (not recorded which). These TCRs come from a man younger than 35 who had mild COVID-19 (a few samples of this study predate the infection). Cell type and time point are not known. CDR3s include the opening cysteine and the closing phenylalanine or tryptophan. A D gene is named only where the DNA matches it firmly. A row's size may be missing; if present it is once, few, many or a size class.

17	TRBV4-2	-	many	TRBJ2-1	TGTGCCAGCAGCCAAGATCAGGACAGCTCAACCTACAATGAGCAGTTCTTC	CASSQDQDSSTYNEQFF
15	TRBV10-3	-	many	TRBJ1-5	TGTGCCATCAGTGACCAGGAGCTTAGCAATCAGCCCCAGCATTTT	CAISDQELSNQPQHF
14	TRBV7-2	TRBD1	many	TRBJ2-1	TGTGCCAGCAGCTTGGACCAGGGGGCCAATGAGCAGTTCTTC	CASSLDQGANEQFF
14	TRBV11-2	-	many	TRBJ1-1	TGTGCCAGCAGTTTCCACAGGGAGAGCACTGAAGCTTTCTTT	CASSFHRESTEAFF
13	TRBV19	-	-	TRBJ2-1	TGTGCCAGTAGTACCCATGGGGCGCATGAGCAGTTCTTC	CASSTHGAHEQFF
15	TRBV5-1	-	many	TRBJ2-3	TGCGCCAGCAGCTATGGTGGGGGTTCGGCAGATACGCAGTATTTT	CASSYGGGSADTQYF
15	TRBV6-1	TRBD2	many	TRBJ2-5	TGTGCCAGCAGCCTTAGCGGGGGGGGTCGAGGGGCCCAGTACTTC	CASSLSGGGRGAQYF
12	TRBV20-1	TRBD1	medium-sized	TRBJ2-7	TGCAGTGCTCGGGACAGGGAGTACGAGCAGTACTTC	CSARDREYEQYF
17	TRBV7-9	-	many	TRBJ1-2	TGTGCCAGCAGCTTAACCAGGGGACCGCGATTTAACTATGGCTACACCTTC	CASSLTRGPRFNYGYTF
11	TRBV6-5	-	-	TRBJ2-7	TGTGCCAGCACCTCGGCCGGGGAGCAGTACTTC	CASTSAGEQYF
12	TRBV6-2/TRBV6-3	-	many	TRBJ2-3	TGTGCCAGCAGGAAAGGCACAGATACGCAGTATTTT	CASRKGTDTQYF
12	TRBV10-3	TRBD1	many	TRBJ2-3	TGTGCCATCAGCACAGGGGCAGATACGCAGTATTTT	CAISTGADTQYF
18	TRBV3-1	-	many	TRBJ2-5	TGTGCCAGCAGCCAAGATCTATTAGGGCCCACCCCAGGAGAGACCCAGTACTTC	CASSQDLLGPTPGETQYF
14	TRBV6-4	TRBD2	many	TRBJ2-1	TGTGCCAGCAGCCCTAGCGGGGGGGCCAATGAGCAGTTCTTC	CASSPSGGANEQFF
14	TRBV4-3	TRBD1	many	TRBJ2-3	TGCGCCAGCAGCCTAGGGACAGTAACAGATACGCAGTATTTT	CASSLGTVTDTQYF
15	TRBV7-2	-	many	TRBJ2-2	TGTGCCAGCAGCTTAGGGGTCTTAAACACCGGGGAGCTGTTTTTT	CASSLGVLNTGELFF
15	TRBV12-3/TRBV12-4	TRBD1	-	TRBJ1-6	TGTGCCAGCAGTTTAGACAGGGGGTTGGGGTCACCCCTCCACTTT	CASSLDRGLGSPLHF
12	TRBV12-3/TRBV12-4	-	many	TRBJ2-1	TGTGCCAGCAGTTTAGCGGTGGTTGAGCAGTTCTTC	CASSLAVVEQFF
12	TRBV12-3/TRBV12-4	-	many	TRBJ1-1	TGTGCCAGCACCCAAGTGGACACTGAAGCTTTCTTT	CASTQVDTEAFF
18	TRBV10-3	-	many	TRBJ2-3	TGTGCCATCAGTGAGCTACCACTAGCCCACTCTAGCACAGATACGCAGTATTTT	CAISELPLAHSSTDTQYF
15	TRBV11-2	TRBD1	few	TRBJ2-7	TGTGCCAGCAGCTTAGATCCACAGGGGTTCTACGAGCAGTACTTC	CASSLDPQGFYEQYF
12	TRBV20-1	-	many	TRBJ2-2	TGCAGTGCTCCTACTTGGGGCGGGGAGCTGTTTTTT	CSAPTWGGELFF
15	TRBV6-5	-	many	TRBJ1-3	TGTGCCAGCAGTTATGGTCGATCCTCTGGAAACACCATATATTTT	CASSYGRSSGNTIYF
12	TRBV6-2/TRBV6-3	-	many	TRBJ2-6	TGTGCCAGCAGTACTGGGGCCAACGTCCTGACTTTC	CASSTGANVLTF
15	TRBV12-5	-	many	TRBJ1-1	TGTGCTAGTGGTCTGTTACAGGGAGGGAACACTGAAGCTTTCTTT	CASGLLQGGNTEAFF
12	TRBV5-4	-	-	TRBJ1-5	TGTGCCAGCAGCCATGACGATCAGCCCCAGCATTTT	CASSHDDQPQHF
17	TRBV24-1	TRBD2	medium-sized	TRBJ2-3	TGTGCCACCAGTGATCCGTTGGGACTAGCGGGCGCAGATACGCAGTATTTT	CATSDPLGLAGADTQYF
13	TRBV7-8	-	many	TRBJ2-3	TGTGCCAGCAGCCCCCCCAAAATAGATACGCAGTATTTT	CASSPPKIDTQYF
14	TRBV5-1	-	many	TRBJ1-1	TGCGCCAGCAGCTCTCTTTACTCTGACACTGAAGCTTTCTTT	CASSSLYSDTEAFF
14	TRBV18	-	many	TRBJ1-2	TGTGCCAGCTCACCTAGTGGCATGAACTATGGCTACACCTTC	CASSPSGMNYGYTF
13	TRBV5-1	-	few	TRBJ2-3	TGCGCCAGCAGCTTGGAGGCCACAGATACGCAGTATTTT	CASSLEATDTQYF
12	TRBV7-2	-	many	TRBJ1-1	TGTGCCAGCAGCTTGGGGGCTTGGGGAGCTTTCTTT	CASSLGAWGAFF
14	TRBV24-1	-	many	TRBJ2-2	TGTGCCACCAGTGATCCCTTCCCGCCCGGGGAGCTGTTTTTT	CATSDPFPPGELFF